What follows is one T cell receptor (beta chain) and its context. This clonotype was detected many times. Its antigen is unknown. No much larger clone exists at a distance of one base, and base qualities are not known. CDR1 DFQATT and CDR2 SNEGSKA were looked up in the germline V gene (reference sequence). The CDR3 goes from the cysteine to the phenylalanine over 14 residues. Here the CDR3 DNA is all that survives: 42 bases in frame from base 1. At the junction V is shortened by 5 bases and J by 3 bases, with 14 bases in between. Moderately to severely active disease, a Clinical Activity Score of at least 3, a NOSPECS grade of at least 4, and a duration under 3 months were present in ophthalmopathy patients. The study excluded patients with uncontrolled infections, other autoimmune diseases, pregnancy or lactation. Diagnoses were established on the basis of clinical symptoms, serum thyroxine and TRAb, thyroid ultrasound, and orbital computed tomography. PBMCs were isolated from about 9.2 ml of fresh peripheral blood by Ficoll-Paque density gradient centrifugation. Total RNA was extracted with Trizol reagent, and quality was checked on an Agilent 2100 Bioanalyzer.

The source of the sample is a study of T cells in Graves' hyperthyroidism and ophthalmopathy (dated by TCRdb to the late 2010s). General notes on the study: Peripheral blood samples were taken at the time of initial diagnosis, prior to any treatment. A discovery cohort of around 98 patients, about 40 with Graves' ophthalmopathy and fewer than 65 with stable Graves' hyperthyroidism, was used to find distinguishing TCR V-J signatures. Prospective prediction of ophthalmopathy was tested in an independent validation cohort of 18 to 20 hyperthyroidism patients and some 17 patients who later progressed to ophthalmopathy. The 85 to 100 discovery patients were randomly split 7:3 into training and test sets. In addition, the study compared T-cell repertoires in thyroid tissue and in blood from roughly 6 Graves' hyperthyroidism patients. After sampling, hyperthyroidism patients received methimazole starting at 30 mg daily, and ophthalmopathy patients received high-dose intravenous methylprednisolone. TCR Vbeta CDR3 sequencing of some 140 peripheral blood samples (43 ophthalmopathy, about 80 hyperthyroidism and approximately 17 progressor patients) is reported in the paper. The full study reports these points: In cross-validation, a model built on a 13 V-J signature told ophthalmopathy apart from stable hyperthyroidism with under 90% sensitivity and around 83% specificity, and in testing the same model reached 80%/75%. Most expanded thyroid clonotypes (frequency above 0.001) were also detected in blood, suggesting blood repertoires may reflect thyroid immune responses. Sample size was not statistically predetermined, and blinding of investigators to group allocation was not performed. During validation, the model predicted progression to ophthalmopathy a median of roughly 7.1 months ahead of onset, with almost 71% sensitivity and almost 75% specificity.

The TCR beta CDR3 regions were amplified from the RNA transcripts. The TCR CDR3 was subjected to a first round of RT-PCR using the HTBI primer set and the Qiagen OneStep RT-PCR kit. The libraries were constructed in a second round of multiplex PCR and then size-selected and purified. Sequencing of the libraries was done on an Illumina HiSeq2000 using paired-end 100 bp reads. The authors' analysis ran thus. SOAPnuke was used to process the raw data, throwing out any read that contained adapters or uncalled bases, had a mean Phred below 15, or lacked an exact constant-primer or identifier match. High-quality paired reads were merged using COPE v1.2.5, and each unique nucleotide sequence was defined as a clonotype. MiTCR v1.1 was used to align the clonotypes against IMGT TRBV, TRBD and TRBJ reference segments. The analysis was restricted to V-J combinations with a frequency above 0.0001, which together covered just over 99% of the repertoires. A TCS score was defined as the ratio of F50 (clonal expansion) to E x V (chaos), with BLOSUM62-based TCRdist applied between CDR3 peptides within each V-J. Welch's t-statistics and random forest reduced 450 to 600 V-J features to about 13, which were used in a naive Bayes classifier (R e1071). TCRdb handled the public reads itself, with Q25 trimming in fastp and clone calling in MiXCR, and kept productive beta chains. Rows with one shared CDR3 protein collapse into an entry with the most common genes and DNA. V and J calls and clone size were set by TCRdb, not the authors. Within this sample are about 260,000 distinct CDR3 sequences, with over 15% of them counted one time only. More than 25% of the sample is in the top ten clones.

Input material: blood. This receptor chain uses TRBV20-1 and TRBJ1-5; D gene: possibly TRBD1, on 5 matching bases. This clonotype was sampled from a young woman with Graves' ophthalmopathy. The CDR3 region: CSAEDPGINQPQHF. The sequenced DNA is TGCAGTGCTGAGGATCCAGGGATCAATCAGCCCCAGCATTTT.